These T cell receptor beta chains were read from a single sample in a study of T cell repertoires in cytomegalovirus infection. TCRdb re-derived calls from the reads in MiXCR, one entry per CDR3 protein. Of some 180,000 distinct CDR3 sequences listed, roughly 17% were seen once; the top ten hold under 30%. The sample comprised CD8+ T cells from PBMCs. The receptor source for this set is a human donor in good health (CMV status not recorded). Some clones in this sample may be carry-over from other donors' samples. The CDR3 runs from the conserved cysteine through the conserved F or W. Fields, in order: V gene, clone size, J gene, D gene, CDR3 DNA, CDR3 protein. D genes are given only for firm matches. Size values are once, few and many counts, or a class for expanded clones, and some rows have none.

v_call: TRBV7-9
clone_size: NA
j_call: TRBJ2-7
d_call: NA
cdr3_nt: TGTGCCAGCAGCTTGGGGCAGGTACCCCCCTACGAGCAGTACTTC
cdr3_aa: CASSLGQVPPYEQYF

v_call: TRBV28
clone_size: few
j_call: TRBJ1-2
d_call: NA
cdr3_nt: TGTGCCAGCAGTCTATGGTTAGGCCAGGGTCGGCCAGAGACCTATGGCTACACCTTC
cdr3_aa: CASSLWLGQGRPETYGYTF

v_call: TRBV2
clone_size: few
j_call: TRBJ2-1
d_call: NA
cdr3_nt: TGTGCCAGCACCTATTTGGAACAGAAGTACAATGAGCAGTTCTTC
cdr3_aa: CASTYLEQKYNEQFF

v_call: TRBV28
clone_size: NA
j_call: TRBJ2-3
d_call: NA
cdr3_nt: TGTGCCAGCAGTTTAACTCACGTGGGTGCAGGCTACACAGATACGCAGTATTTT
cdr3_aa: CASSLTHVGAGYTDTQYF

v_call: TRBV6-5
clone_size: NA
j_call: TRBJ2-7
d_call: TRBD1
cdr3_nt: TGTGCCAGCCGACTAAGGGACAGGGGGAACTACGAGCAGTACTTC
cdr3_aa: CASRLRDRGNYEQYF

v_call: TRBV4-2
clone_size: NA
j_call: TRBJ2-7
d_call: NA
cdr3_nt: TGTGCCAGCAGCCAACCAGGGTCTTACGAGCAGTACTTC
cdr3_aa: CASSQPGSYEQYF

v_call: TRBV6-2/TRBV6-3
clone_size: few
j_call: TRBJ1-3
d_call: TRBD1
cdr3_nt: TGTGCCAGCTTCCTGGACCGAGATTCCCATCAGGACAGGAGGAGCTCTGGAAACACCATATATTTT
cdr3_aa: CASFLDRDSHQDRRSSGNTIYF

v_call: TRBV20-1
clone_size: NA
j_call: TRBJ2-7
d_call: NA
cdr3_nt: TGCAGTGCTAGTTCCAGGGACCCCTACGAGCAGTACTTC
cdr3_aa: CSASSRDPYEQYF

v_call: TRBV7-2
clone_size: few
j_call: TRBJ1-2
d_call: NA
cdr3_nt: TGTGCCAGCAGCTTAGTGGACGGTATTTTCTATGGCTACACCTTC
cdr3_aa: CASSLVDGIFYGYTF

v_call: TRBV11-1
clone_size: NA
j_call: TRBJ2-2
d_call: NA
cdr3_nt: TGTGCCAGCAGCTTATCGCAGCCGAACACCGGGGAGCTGTTTTTT
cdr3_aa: CASSLSQPNTGELFF

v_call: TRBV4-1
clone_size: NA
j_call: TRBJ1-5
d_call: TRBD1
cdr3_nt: TGCGCCAGCAGTTCACAGGGGAATCAGCCCCAGCATTTT
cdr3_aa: CASSSQGNQPQHF

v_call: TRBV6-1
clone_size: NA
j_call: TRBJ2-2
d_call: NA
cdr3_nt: TGTGCCAGCAGTGGGGGGTTCTTCACCGGGGAGCTGTTTTTT
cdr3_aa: CASSGGFFTGELFF

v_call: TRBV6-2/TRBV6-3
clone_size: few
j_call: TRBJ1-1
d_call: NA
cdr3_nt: TGTGCCAGCAGCTCCAAGTGGACGAACACTGAAGCTTTCTTT
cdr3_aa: CASSSKWTNTEAFF

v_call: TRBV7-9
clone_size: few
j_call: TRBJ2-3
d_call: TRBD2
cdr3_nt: TGTGCCAGCAGAGGGACTAGCGGGGCCGTTTTCGGGGATACGCAGTATTTT
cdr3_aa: CASRGTSGAVFGDTQYF

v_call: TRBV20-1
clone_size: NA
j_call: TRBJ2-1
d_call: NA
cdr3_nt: TGCAGTGCTCTCGGGCGCCAAGGGGGGTCCTACAATGAGCAGTTCTTC
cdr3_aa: CSALGRQGGSYNEQFF

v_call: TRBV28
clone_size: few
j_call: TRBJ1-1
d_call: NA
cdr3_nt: TGTGCCAGCAGTGACCTTGGGCAGGGTAACACTGAAGCTTTCTTT
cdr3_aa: CASSDLGQGNTEAFF

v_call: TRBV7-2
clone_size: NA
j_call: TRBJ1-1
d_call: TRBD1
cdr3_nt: TGTGCCAGCAGCTTCCGGGACAGATATCTGAACACTGAAGCTTTCTTT
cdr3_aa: CASSFRDRYLNTEAFF

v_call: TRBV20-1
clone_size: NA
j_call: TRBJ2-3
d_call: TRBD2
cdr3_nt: TGCAGTGCTCTTTCTAGCGGGCGGGCCAGAGATACGCAGTATTTT
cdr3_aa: CSALSSGRARDTQYF

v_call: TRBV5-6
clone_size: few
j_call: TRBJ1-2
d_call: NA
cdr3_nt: TGTGCCAGCAGCTTGTGGCCCTCCGGCAACTATGGCTACACCTTC
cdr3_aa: CASSLWPSGNYGYTF

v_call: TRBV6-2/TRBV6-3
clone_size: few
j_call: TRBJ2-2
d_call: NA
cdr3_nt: TGTGCCAGCAGTTATCGTCAGGGGAGTCATCCCGGGGAGCTGTTTTTT
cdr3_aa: CASSYRQGSHPGELFF

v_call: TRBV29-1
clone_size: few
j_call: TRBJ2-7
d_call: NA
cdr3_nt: TGCAGCGTTGAAAGCACAAGGACCTACGAGCAGTACTTC
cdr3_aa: CSVESTRTYEQYF

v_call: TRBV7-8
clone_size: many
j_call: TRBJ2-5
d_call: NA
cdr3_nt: TGTGCCAGCAGCTTAGAGAGTATCCTCGGGACCCAGTACTTC
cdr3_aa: CASSLESILGTQYF

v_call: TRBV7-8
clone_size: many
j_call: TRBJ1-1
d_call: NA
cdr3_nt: TGTGCCAGCAGCTTTCGGCAGAACACTGAAGCTTTCTTT
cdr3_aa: CASSFRQNTEAFF

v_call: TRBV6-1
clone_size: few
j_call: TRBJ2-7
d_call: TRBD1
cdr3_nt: TGTGCCAGCAGTCCGATAAGGACAGGTATGGCCGAGCAGTACTTC
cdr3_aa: CASSPIRTGMAEQYF

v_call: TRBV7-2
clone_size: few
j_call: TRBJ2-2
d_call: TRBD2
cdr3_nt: TGTGCCAGCACGATAGCGGGCTTGAACACCGGGGAGCTGTTTTTT
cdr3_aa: CASTIAGLNTGELFF

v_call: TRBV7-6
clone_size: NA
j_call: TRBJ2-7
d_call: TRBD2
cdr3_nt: TGTGCCAGCAGCTTGGCGCTAGCGGGTGACTACGAGCAGTACTTC
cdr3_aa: CASSLALAGDYEQYF

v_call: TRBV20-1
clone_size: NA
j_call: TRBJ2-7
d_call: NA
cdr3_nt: TGCAGTGCTAGAGTACTATTCAAATCCGGGAGCCCCCACGAGCAGTACTTC
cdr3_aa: CSARVLFKSGSPHEQYF

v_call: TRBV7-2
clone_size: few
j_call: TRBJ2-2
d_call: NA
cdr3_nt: TGTGCCAGCAGCTTAGAGGGGACAAACACCGGGGAGCTGTTTTTT
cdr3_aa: CASSLEGTNTGELFF

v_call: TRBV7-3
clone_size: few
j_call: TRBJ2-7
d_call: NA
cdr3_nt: TGTGCCAGCAGCCCAGATTGGGGCTACGAGCAGTACTTC
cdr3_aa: CASSPDWGYEQYF

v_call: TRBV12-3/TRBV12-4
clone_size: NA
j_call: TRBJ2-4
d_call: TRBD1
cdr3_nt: TGTGCCAGCAGCCTAGAGCAGGGGGTCTCGGCCAAAAACATTCAGTACTTC
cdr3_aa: CASSLEQGVSAKNIQYF

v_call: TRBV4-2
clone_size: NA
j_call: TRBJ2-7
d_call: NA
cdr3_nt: TGTGCCAGCAGCCAAGATGAGAGGCAGGGATCCTACAGCGAGCAGTACTTC
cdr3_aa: CASSQDERQGSYSEQYF

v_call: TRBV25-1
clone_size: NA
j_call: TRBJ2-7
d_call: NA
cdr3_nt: TGTGCCAGCAGTGGACTTTTCTACGAGCAGTACTTC
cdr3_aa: CASSGLFYEQYF

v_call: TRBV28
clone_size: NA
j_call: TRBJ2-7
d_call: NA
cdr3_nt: TGTGCCGCCCAATCCGGGACATCTTACTCCTACGAGCAGTACTTC
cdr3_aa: CAAQSGTSYSYEQYF

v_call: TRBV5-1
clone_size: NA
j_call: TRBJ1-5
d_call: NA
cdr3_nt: TGCGCCAGCAGCTTGATCTACGGGGAAAATCAGCCCCAGCATTTT
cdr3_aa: CASSLIYGENQPQHF

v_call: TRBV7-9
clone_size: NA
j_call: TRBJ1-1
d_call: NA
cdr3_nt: TGTGCCAGCAGCCCACAGATGAAAACTGAAGCTTTCTTT
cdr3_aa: CASSPQMKTEAFF

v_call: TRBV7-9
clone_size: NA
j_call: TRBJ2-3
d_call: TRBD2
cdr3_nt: TGTGCCAGCAGGTCCGGGACTAGCGGGGGGGAGTACGCGCAGTATTTT
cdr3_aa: CASRSGTSGGEYAQYF

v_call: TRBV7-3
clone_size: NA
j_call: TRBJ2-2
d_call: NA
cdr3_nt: TGTGCCAGCAGCTTATCCTGGGCAGCGAACACCGGGGAGCTGTTTTTT
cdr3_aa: CASSLSWAANTGELFF

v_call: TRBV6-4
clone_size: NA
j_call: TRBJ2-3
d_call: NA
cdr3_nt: TGTGCCAGCAGCGAATTCGGACCGGCTCTGCCAGATACGCAGTATTTT
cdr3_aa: CASSEFGPALPDTQYF

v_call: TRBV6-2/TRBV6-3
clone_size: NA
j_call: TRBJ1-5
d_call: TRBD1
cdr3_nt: TGTGCCAGCAGTCATATCCGGGACAGGAACAATAATCAGCCCCAGCATTTT
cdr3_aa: CASSHIRDRNNNQPQHF

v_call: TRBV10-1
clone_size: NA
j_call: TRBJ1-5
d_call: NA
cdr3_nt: TGCGCCAGCAGTGAGTACCGGGACACCAATCAGCCCCAGCATTTT
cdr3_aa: CASSEYRDTNQPQHF

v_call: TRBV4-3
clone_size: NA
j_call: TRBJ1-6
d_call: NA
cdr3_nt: TGCGCCAGCAGCCAAGATAACGGAGTAGTCAGATCACCCCTCCACTTT
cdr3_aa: CASSQDNGVVRSPLHF

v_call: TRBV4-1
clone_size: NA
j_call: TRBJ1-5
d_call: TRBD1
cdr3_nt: TGCGCCAGCAGCCAGGCTCAGGGGGATGATCAGCCCCAGCATTTT
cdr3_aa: CASSQAQGDDQPQHF

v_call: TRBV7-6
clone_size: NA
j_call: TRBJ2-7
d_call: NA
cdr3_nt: TGTGCCAGCAGCTTAGGCGGTGCGAGGAGTTCCTACGAGCAGTACTTC
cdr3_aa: CASSLGGARSSYEQYF

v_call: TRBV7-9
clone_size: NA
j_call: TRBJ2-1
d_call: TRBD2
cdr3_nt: TGTGCCAGCAGCACCCGGACTAGCGGGGCTTATGAGCAGTTCTTC
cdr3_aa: CASSTRTSGAYEQFF

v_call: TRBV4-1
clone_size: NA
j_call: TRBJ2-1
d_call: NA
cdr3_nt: TGCGCCAGCAGCCAAGACCCAGGAAGCTCTGTTGAGCAGTTCTTC
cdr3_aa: CASSQDPGSSVEQFF

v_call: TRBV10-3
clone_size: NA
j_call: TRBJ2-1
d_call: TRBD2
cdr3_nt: TGTGCCATCAGTGAAATGACTAGCGGGGCCTACAATGAGCAGTTCTTC
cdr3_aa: CAISEMTSGAYNEQFF

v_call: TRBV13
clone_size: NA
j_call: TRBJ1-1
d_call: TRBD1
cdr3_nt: TGTGCCAGCAGCCCAGACAGGGGAAGGATCACTGAAGCTTTCTTT
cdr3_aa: CASSPDRGRITEAFF

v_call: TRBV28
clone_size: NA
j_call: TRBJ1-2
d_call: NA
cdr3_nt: TGTGCCAGCACGGGGGACTACAGGGTTAGCTACACCTTC
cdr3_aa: CASTGDYRVSYTF

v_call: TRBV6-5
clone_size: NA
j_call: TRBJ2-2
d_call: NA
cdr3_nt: TGTGCCAGCAGTAATCCAGACACCGGGGAGCTGTTTTTT
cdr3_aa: CASSNPDTGELFF

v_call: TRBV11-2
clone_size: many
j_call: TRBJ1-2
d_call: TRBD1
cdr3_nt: TGTGCCAGCAGCGTAAGGACAGGGGATGTTTTCGGGTATGGCTACACCTTC
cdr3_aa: CASSVRTGDVFGYGYTF